These 26 T cell receptor beta chains were all obtained from the same sample, sequenced in a study of blood T cell repertoires in COVID-19. Generated by immunoSEQ multiplex PCR, the TCRdb table keeps only in-frame clones and is missing some. The data show roughly 190,000 clones, approximately 91% seen once. Sample: PBMCs or T cells enriched from blood (not recorded which). The receptors here all came from a young woman who had recovered from COVID-19.

The gene calls are TRBV30 and TRBJ2-7, with 7 nucleotides matching TRBD2. Germline loops: CDR1 GTSNPN, CDR2 SVGIG (reference sequence). V dropped 0 bases and J dropped 4; count of bases not matched to a gene: 9. The CDR3 contains 15 residues. The CDR3 protein is CAWSVFGGSGYEQYF. The CDR3 DNA follows: TGTGCCTGGAGTGTTTTTGGCGGGAGTGGTTACGAGCAGTACTTC.

The V gene is TRBV3-1 (or the pseudogene TRBV3-2), the J gene TRBJ2-3; 8 bases agree with TRBD2. CDR1 is LGHDT and CDR2 is YNNKEL in the germline V gene (reference sequence). CDR3 length equals 16 residues. J gave up 4 bases and V 3 bases, and 9 bases lay outside the gene matches. Here the CDR3 reads CASSQPSGRSADTQYF. CDR3 coding DNA: TGTGCCAGCAGCCAGCCGAGCGGGAGAAGCGCAGATACGCAGTATTTT.

The V and J genes are TRBV27 and TRBJ1-2; 10 bases line up with TRBD1. The CDR3 covers 14 residues. The germline V gene has CDR1 MNHEY and CDR2 SMNVEV (reference sequence). J gave up 7 bases and V 1 base, and 3 bases lay outside the gene matches. CDR3 coding DNA: TGTGCCAGCAGTTTATGGGGGACAGGGGTTGGCTACACCTTC. Its translation is CASSLWGTGVGYTF.

The genes are TRBV7-9 and TRBJ1-1; D is unresolved. Trimming took 3 bases from V and 3 from J, leaving 11 bases between them. This CDR3 comprises 14 residues. Germline lookup yields CDR1 SEHNR and CDR2 FQNEAQ (reference sequence). The CDR3 protein is CASSLIIADTEAFF. Here the CDR3 DNA reads TGTGCCAGCAGCTTGATTATTGCGGACACTGAAGCTTTCTTT.

The chain joins TRBV6-6 to TRBJ2-2; D is perhaps TRBD1 (5 bases). This CDR3 is built from 13 residues. CDR1 and CDR2 from the germline V gene are MNHNY and SVGAGI (reference sequence). Trimming removed 2 bases from V and 6 bases from J, with 7 bases in between. This CDR3 reads CASSYQGSGELFF. The CDR3 DNA sequence: TGTGCCAGCAGTTACCAGGGCTCCGGGGAGCTGTTTTTT.

In its sample, this clone was seen a few times. V gene TRBV6-5 combines with J gene TRBJ2-7; TRBD1 is a possible D gene (6 bases). V was shortened by 0 bases and J by 4 bases, with 13 bases between the two germline ends. CDR1 is MNHEY, CDR2 SVGAGI, per germline. This CDR3 region has 15 residues. This CDR3 reads CASSYSRGRAYEQYF. The CDR3 DNA is TGTGCCAGCAGTTACTCCAGGGGTCGAGCGTACGAGCAGTACTTC.

The chain carries TRBV7-9 and TRBJ2-4, with 8 bases identical to TRBD2. The germline gives CDR1 SEHNR, CDR2 FQNEAQ (reference sequence). J gave up 9 bases and V 6 bases, and 10 bases lay outside the gene matches. There are 14 residues in the CDR3. CDR3 in DNA: TGTGCCAGCAGTATAGCGGGGTACGGCGGCATTCAGTACTTC. Residues: CASSIAGYGGIQYF.

The gene calls are TRBV13 and TRBJ2-3, with D uncertain. Germline CDR1 and CDR2: PRHDT and FYEKMQ (reference sequence). The ends were cut back, 1 base at V and 5 bases at J, with 19 bases in the middle. The CDR3 runs 17 residues. CDR3 in amino acids: CASSLVLAEASRDTQYF. DNA of the CDR3: TGTGCCAGCAGCTTAGTTCTGGCGGAAGCGTCACGAGATACGCAGTATTTT.

This chain joins TRBV6-5 and TRBJ1-2; no firm D call. Germline CDR1 reads MNHEY; CDR2 reads SVGAGI. The V end was cut by 0 bases, the J end by 4 bases, with 9 bases between. The CDR3 is made up of 14 amino acids. CDR3 sequence: CASSYSPGLYGYTF. The CDR3 DNA reads TGTGCCAGCAGTTACTCACCAGGACTCTATGGCTACACCTTC.

This chain joins TRBV27 and TRBJ2-4; TRBD1 matches at 9 bases. V was clipped by 8 bases and J by 6 bases; unmatched bases: 11. The CDR3 covers 15 residues. In germline, CDR1 is MNHEY, CDR2 SMNVEV (reference sequence). CDR3 coding DNA: TGTGCCAGCCACCCGACAGGGGGAAACGGAAACATTCAGTACTTC. Translated, it gives CASHPTGGNGNIQYF.

The DNA of the CDR3 is TGTGCCAGCAGCTACCCTCCGGGGGGTAGCGGGAGGGCTAAAGATACGCAGTATTTT. Amino acid sequence: CASSYPPGGSGRAKDTQYF. The genes are TRBV7-9 and TRBJ2-3; 11 positions match TRBD2. V was pared by 4 bases and J by 5 bases, with 17 bases of the junction left unmatched. Germline V lookup: CDR1 SEHNR, CDR2 FQNEAQ (reference sequence). The CDR3 contains 19 residues. Drawing the rest from reference TRBV7-9 and TRBJ2-3, the complete variable domain is DTGVSQNPRHKITKRGQNVTFRCDPISEHNRLYWYRQTLGQGPEFLTYFQNEAQLEKSRLLSDRFSAERPKGSFSTLEIQRTEQGDSAMYLCASSYPPGGSGRAKDTQYFGPGTRLTVL.

The chain is built from TRBV30 and TRBJ2-7; 7 bases agree with TRBD1. The CDR3 is made up of 12 amino acids. The germline gives CDR1 GTSNPN, CDR2 SVGIG (reference sequence). Trimming took 2 bases from V and 5 from J; bases not matched to a gene: 3. The CDR3 DNA follows: TGTGCCTGGAGTCGGGACAGTCACGAGCAGTACTTC. Its translation is CAWSRDSHEQYF.

This clone was found once. This sequence joins TRBV5-1 and TRBJ2-7; 7 positions match TRBD2. Germline CDR1 SGHRS, CDR2 YFSETQ. The CDR3 totals 13 residues. Losses at the gene ends were 0 bases for V and 5 bases for J; bases not matched to a gene: 2. The CDR3 sequence: CASSLAGGNEQYF. The CDR3 bases are TGCGCCAGCAGCTTGGCCGGGGGGAACGAGCAGTACTTC.

This chain connects TRBV28 to TRBJ2-7; possibly TRBD1 for D (6 bases). Trimming removed 6 bases from V and 6 bases from J, with 9 bases in between. The CDR3 runs 11 residues. CDR1 MDHEN and CDR2 SYDVKM come from the germline V gene. The CDR3 loop reads CASRYRAEQYF. The DNA of the CDR3 is TGTGCCAGCAGGTACAGGGCCGAGCAGTACTTC.

This chain connects TRBV27 to TRBJ2-3; no firm D call. Trimming removed 8 bases at V and 2 bases at J, with 5 bases between. Per the germline V gene, CDR1 is MNHEY and CDR2 is SMNVEV (reference sequence). The CDR3 runs 11 residues. As DNA, the CDR3 is TGTGCCAGCTCATCCACAGATACGCAGTATTTT. Amino acid sequence: CASSSTDTQYF.

This chain joins TRBV7-3 and TRBJ2-7; D gene uncertain. V dropped 2 bases and J dropped 1 base, with 12 bases sitting between them. Germline V gene lookup returns CDR1 SGHTA and CDR2 FQGTGA. CDR3 length: 15 residues. The CDR3 bases are TGTGCCAGCAGCTTAGATGGGCCGACATCCTACGAGCAGTACTTC. It is translated as CASSLDGPTSYEQYF.

The chain employs TRBV7-2 and TRBJ2-7; D might be TRBD2 (7 bases). The CDR3 is made up of 15 amino acids. CDR1 and CDR2 from the germline V gene are SGHTA and FQGNSA. The germline V and J ends were trimmed by 3 bases and 6 bases, with 18 bases remaining between them. The CDR3 sequence: CASSLRGPTASEQYF. CDR3 sequence (DNA): TGTGCCAGCAGCTTGCGGGGGCCTACGGCGAGCGAGCAGTACTTC.

V is TRBV6-2 or TRBV6-3 and J is TRBJ2-2; perhaps TRBD2 as D (5 bases). V lost 4 bases and J lost 6, with 21 bases in between. The CDR3 totals 17 residues. Germline V gene sequence: CDR1 MNHEY, CDR2 SVGEGT. The CDR3 coding sequence is TGTGCCAGCAGTTTCCAGAGGGCCCTCGGGTGGGCCGGGGAGCTGTTTTTT. It translates to CASSFQRALGWAGELFF.

The rearrangement joins TRBV7-9 to TRBJ2-1; TRBD2 matches 8 bases. V was clipped by 5 bases and J by 7 bases; unmatched bases: 10. There are 15 residues in the CDR3. The germline CDR1 and CDR2 sequences are SEHNR and FQNEAQ (reference sequence). DNA for the CDR3: TGTGCCAGCAGCCGTAATAGCGGGAATAAAAATGAGCAGTTCTTC. Translation gives CASSRNSGNKNEQFF.

The V call is TRBV29-1, the J call TRBJ2-7; 7 positions match TRBD2. V shed 6 bases and J 2 bases; nucleotides not matched to a gene: 4. This CDR3 is 12 amino acids long. Looked up from germline, CDR1 is SQVTM and CDR2 is ANQGSEA. CDR3 region: CSVGGLAYEQYF. CDR3 nucleotides: TGCAGCGTCGGAGGACTAGCCTACGAGCAGTACTTC.

The chain recombines TRBV2 with TRBJ2-1; D unresolved. Trimming pared 3 bases from V and 7 bases from J, leaving 10 bases between. In germline, CDR1 is SNHLY, CDR2 FYNNEI. There are 13 residues in the CDR3. DNA of the CDR3: TGTGCCAGCAGTGAGGCCCGCTGGAATGAGCAGTTCTTC. This sequence encodes CASSEARWNEQFF.

The V gene is TRBV28, the J gene TRBJ1-1, with 8 bases fitting TRBD1. CDR3 size: 15 residues. Germline V lookup: CDR1 MDHEN, CDR2 SYDVKM. V was clipped by 6 bases and J by 1 base; unmatched bases: 7. CDR3 DNA: TGTGCCAGCAGACCCGACAGGGGCTGGAACACTGAAGCTTTCTTT. Encoded protein: CASRPDRGWNTEAFF.

The gene calls are TRBV2 and TRBJ1-1, with D possibly TRBD1 on 6 matching bases. This CDR3 has 13 residues. The V gene's germline CDR1 is SNHLY and CDR2 FYNNEI. The V end was cut by 6 bases, the J end by 8 bases, with 16 bases between. The CDR3 reads CASRGPYRVEAFF. DNA for the CDR3: TGTGCCAGCAGGGGGCCTTACAGGGTAGAAGCTTTCTTT.

This chain uses TRBV19 with TRBJ2-1; no definite D call. Trimming stripped 3 bases from V and 10 bases from J, with 13 bases between. CDR3 size: 13 residues. Germline V gene data show CDR1 as LNHDA and CDR2 as SQIVND (reference sequence). The CDR3 coding sequence is TGTGCCAGTAGTATGAGGCTAGAGCGAGAGCAGTTCTTC. The encoded protein is CASSMRLEREQFF.

This clone has a handful of counts. The rearrangement joins TRBV5-1 to TRBJ2-1; D might be TRBD2 (5 bases). V lost 0 bases to trimming and J lost 7 bases, with 20 bases between them. Germline values: CDR1 SGHRS, CDR2 YFSETQ. The length of the CDR3 is 17 residues. This CDR3 reads CASSLGSRELSINEQFF. The DNA for the CDR3 is TGCGCCAGCAGCTTGGGGAGCCGGGAATTGTCCATAAATGAGCAGTTCTTC.

This chain uses TRBV7-6 with TRBJ2-7, with 7 positions matching TRBD1. Germline-derived CDR1 and CDR2 are SGHVS and FNYEAQ. Trimming took 1 base from V and 3 from J; bases not matched to a gene: 6. CDR3 size: 15 residues. The CDR3 bases are TGTGCCAGCAGCTTAGAGACAGGGATTTTCTACGAGCAGTACTTC. This gives the protein CASSLETGIFYEQYF.